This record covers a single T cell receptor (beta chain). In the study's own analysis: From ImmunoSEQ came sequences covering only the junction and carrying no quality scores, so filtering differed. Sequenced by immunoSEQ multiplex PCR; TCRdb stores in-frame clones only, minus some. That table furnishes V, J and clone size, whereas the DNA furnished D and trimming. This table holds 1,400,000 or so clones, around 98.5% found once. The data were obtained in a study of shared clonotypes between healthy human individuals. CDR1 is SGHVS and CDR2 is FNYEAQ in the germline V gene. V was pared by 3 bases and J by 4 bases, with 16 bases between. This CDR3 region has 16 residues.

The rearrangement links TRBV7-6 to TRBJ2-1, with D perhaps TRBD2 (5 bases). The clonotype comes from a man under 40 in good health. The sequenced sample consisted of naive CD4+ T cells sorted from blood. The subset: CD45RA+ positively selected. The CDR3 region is CASSFEGPYLYNEQFF. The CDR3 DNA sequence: TGTGCCAGCAGCTTCGAGGGTCCTTACCTGTACAATGAGCAGTTCTTC.